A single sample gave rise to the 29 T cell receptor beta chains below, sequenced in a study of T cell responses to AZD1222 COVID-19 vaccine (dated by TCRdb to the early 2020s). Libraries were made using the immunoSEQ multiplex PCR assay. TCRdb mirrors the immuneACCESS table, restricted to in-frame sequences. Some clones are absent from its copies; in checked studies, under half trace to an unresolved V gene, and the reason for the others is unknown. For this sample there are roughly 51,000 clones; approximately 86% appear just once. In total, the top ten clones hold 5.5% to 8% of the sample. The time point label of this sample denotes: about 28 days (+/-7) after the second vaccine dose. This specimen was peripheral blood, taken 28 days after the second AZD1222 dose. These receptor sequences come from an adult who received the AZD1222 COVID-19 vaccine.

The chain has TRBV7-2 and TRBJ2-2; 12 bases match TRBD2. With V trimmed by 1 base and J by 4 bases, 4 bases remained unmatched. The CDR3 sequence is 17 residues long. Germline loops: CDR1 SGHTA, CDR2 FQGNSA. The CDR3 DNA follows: TGTGCCAGCAGCTTAGGACTAGCGGGAGTCGTCACCGGGGAGCTGTTTTTT. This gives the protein CASSLGLAGVVTGELFF.

The DNA for the CDR3 is TGTGCCAGCTCACTAGCAGGATTGAACACTGAAGCTTTCTTT. It is translated as CASSLAGLNTEAFF. V and J are TRBV18 and TRBJ1-1, with D unresolved. Germline loops: CDR1 KGHSH, CDR2 LQKENI. Trimming cost V 4 bases and J 0 bases, with 9 bases left between them. The CDR3 has 14 amino acids.

CDR3 in DNA: TGTGCCAGCAGTTTAATCTCCGGATACGAGCAGTACTTC. This sequence encodes CASSLISGYEQYF. V and J are TRBV28 and TRBJ2-7; D gene ambiguous. Per the germline V gene, CDR1 is MDHEN and CDR2 is SYDVKM. The CDR3 is 13 residues long. V lost 2 bases and J lost 4, with 9 bases in between.

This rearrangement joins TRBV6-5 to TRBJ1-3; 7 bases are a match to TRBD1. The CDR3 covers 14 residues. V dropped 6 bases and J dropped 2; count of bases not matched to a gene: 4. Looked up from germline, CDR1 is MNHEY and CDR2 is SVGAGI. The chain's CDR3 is CASRVTGAGNTIYF. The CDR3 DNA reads TGTGCCAGCAGGGTAACAGGGGCTGGAAACACCATATATTTT.

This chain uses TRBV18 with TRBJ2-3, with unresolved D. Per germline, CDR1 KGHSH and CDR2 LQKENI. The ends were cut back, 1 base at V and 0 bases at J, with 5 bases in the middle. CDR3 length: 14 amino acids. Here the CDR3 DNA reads TGTGCCAGCTCACCACTGACTAGCACAGATACGCAGTATTTT. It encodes CASSPLTSTDTQYF.

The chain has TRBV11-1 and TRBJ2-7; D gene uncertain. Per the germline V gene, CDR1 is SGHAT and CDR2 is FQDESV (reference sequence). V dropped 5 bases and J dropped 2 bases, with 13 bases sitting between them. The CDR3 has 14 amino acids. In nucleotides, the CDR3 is TGTGCCAGCAGCCGACGAAGATACCCCTACGAGCAGTACTTC. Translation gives CASSRRRYPYEQYF.

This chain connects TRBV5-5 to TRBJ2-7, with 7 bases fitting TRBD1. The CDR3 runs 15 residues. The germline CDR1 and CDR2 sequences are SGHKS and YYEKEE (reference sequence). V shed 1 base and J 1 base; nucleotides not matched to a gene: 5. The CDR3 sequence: CASSLLRDRSYEQYF. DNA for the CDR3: TGTGCCAGCAGCTTGCTGAGGGACAGATCCTACGAGCAGTACTTC.

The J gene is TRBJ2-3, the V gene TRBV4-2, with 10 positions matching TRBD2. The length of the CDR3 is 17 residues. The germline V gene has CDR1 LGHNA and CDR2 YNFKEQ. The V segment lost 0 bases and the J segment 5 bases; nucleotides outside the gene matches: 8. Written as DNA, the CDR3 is TGTGCCAGCAGCCAAGAAGTTGTAGCGGGAGGCAGAGATACGCAGTATTTT. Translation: CASSQEVVAGGRDTQYF.

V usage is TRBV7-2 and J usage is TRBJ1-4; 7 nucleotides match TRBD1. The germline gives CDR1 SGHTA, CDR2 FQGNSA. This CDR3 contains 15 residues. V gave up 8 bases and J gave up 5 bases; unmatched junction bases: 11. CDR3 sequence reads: CASGREGAENEKLFF. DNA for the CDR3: TGTGCCAGCGGGCGGGAGGGGGCGGAAAATGAAAAACTGTTTTTT.

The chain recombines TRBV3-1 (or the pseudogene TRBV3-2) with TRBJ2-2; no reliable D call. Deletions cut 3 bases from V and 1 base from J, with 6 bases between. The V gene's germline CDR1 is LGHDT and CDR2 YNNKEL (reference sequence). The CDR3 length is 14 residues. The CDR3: CASSQWRNTGELFF. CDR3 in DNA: TGTGCCAGCAGCCAGTGGCGGAACACCGGGGAGCTGTTTTTT.

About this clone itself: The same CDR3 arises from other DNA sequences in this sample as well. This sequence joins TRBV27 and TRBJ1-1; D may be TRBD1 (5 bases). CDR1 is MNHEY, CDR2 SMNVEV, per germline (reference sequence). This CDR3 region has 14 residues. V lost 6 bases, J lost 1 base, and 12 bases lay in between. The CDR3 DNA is TGTGCCAGCAGCCTCAGGGATGGGAACACTGAAGCTTTCTTT. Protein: CASSLRDGNTEAFF.

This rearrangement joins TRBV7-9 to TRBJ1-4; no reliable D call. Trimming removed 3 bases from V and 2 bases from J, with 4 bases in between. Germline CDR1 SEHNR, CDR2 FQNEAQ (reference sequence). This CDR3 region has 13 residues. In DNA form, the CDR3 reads TGTGCCAGCAGCTTCGGGACTAATGAAAAACTGTTTTTT. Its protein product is CASSFGTNEKLFF.

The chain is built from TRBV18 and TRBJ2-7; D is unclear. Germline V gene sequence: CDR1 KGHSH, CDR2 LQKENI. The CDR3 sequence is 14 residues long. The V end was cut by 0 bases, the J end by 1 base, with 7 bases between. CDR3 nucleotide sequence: TGTGCCAGCTCACCACCCGGAAAATCCTACGAGCAGTACTTC. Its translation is CASSPPGKSYEQYF.

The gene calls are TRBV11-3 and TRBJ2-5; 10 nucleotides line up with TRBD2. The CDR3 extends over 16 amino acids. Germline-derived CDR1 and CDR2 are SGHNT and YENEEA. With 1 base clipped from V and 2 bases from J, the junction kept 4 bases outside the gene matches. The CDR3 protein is CASSLGGTSDQETQYF. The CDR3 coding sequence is TGTGCCAGCAGCTTAGGGGGGACTAGCGATCAAGAGACCCAGTACTTC.

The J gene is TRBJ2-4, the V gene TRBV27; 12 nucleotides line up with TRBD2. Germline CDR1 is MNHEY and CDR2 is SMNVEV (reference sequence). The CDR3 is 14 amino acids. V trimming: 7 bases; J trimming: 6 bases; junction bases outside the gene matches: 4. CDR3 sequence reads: CASKTSGSRNIQYF. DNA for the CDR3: TGTGCCAGCAAGACTAGCGGGAGTAGAAACATTCAGTACTTC.

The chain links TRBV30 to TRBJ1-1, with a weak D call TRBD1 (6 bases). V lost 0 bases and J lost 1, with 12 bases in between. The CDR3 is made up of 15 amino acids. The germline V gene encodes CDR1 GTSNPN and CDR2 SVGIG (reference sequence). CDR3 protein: CAWSVYQGWNTEAFF. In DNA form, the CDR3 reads TGTGCCTGGAGTGTATATCAGGGGTGGAACACTGAAGCTTTCTTT. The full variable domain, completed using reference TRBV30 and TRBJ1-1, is SQTIHQWPATLVQPVGSPLSLECTVEGTSNPNLYWYRQAAGRGLQLLFYSVGIGQISSEVPQNLSASRPQDRQFILSSKKLLLSDSGFYLCAWSVYQGWNTEAFFGQGTRLTVV.

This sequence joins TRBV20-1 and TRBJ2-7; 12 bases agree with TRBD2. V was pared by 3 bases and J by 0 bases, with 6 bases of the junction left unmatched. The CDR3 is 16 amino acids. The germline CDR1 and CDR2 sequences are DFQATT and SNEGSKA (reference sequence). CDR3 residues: CSASTSGRRSSYEQYF. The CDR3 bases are TGCAGTGCTAGTACTAGCGGGAGGCGTAGCTCCTACGAGCAGTACTTC.

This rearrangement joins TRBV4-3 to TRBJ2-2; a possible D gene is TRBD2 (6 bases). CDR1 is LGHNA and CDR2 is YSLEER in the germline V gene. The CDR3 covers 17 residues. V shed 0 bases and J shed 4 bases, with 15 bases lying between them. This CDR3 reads CASSQDGAGTGTGELFF. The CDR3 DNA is TGCGCCAGCAGCCAAGACGGCGCGGGGACGGGCACCGGGGAGCTGTTTTTT.

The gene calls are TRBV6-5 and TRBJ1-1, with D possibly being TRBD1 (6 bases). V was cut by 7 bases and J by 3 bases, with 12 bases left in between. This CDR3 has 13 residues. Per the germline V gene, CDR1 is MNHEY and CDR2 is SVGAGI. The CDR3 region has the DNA TGTGCCAGCACTTGGGGGCCGTACACTGAAGCTTTCTTT. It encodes CASTWGPYTEAFF.

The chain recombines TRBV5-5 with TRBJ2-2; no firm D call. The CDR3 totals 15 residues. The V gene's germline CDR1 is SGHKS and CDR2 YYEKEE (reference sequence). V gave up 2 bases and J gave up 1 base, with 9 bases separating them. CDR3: CASSLGRQNTGELFF. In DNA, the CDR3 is TGTGCCAGCAGCTTAGGCCGGCAGAACACCGGGGAGCTGTTTTTT.

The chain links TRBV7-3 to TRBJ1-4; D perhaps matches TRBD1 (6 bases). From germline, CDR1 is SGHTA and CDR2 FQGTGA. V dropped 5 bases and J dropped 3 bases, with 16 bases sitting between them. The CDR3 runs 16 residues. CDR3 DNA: TGTGCCAGCAGCCCCGTTAGGGGGGCGTCTAATGAAAAACTGTTTTTT. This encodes CASSPVRGASNEKLFF.

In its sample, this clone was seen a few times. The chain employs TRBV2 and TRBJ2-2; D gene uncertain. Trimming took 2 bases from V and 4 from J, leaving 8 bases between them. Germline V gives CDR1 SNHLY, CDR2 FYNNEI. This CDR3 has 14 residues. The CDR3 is CASSERHSTGELFF. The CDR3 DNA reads TGTGCCAGCAGTGAAAGGCATTCCACCGGGGAGCTGTTTTTT.

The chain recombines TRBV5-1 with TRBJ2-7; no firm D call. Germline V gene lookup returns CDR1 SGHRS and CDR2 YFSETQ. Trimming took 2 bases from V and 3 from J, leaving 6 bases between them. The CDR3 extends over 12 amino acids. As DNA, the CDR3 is TGCGCCAGCAGCTTAAATGACTACGAGCAGTACTTC. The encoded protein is CASSLNDYEQYF.

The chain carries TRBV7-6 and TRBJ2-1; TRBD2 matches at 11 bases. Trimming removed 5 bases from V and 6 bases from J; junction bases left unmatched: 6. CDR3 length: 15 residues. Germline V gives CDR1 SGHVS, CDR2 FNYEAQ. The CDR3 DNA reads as TGTGCCAGCAGCCCACTAGCGGGAGACAGCAATGAGCAGTTCTTC. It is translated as CASSPLAGDSNEQFF.

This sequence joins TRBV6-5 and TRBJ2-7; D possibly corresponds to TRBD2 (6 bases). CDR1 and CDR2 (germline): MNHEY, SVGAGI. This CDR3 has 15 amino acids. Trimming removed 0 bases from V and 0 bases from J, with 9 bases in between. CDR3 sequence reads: CASSYSAGSSYEQYF. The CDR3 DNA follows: TGTGCCAGCAGTTACTCCGCGGGAAGCTCCTACGAGCAGTACTTC.

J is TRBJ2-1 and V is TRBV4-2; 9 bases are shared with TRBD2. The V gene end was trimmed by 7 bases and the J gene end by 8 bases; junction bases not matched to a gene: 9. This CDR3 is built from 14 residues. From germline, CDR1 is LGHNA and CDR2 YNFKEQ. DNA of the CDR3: TGTGCCAGCACACCGGGACTAGCTAGTCATGAGCAGTTCTTC. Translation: CASTPGLASHEQFF.

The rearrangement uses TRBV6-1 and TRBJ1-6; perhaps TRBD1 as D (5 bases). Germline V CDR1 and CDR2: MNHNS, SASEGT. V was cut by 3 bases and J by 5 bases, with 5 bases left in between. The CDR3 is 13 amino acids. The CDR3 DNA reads TGTGCCAGCAGTGAGGACAATAATTCACCCCTCCACTTT. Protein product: CASSEDNNSPLHF.

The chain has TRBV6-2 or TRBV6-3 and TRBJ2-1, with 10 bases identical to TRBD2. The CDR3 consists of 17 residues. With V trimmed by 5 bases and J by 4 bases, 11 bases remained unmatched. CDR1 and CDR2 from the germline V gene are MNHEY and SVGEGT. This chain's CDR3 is CASSHEASGGSYNEQFF. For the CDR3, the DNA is TGTGCCAGCAGTCACGAGGCTAGCGGGGGATCTTACAATGAGCAGTTCTTC.

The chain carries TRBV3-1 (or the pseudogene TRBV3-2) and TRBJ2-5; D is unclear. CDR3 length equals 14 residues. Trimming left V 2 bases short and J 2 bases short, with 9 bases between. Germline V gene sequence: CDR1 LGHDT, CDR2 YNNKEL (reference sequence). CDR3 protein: CASSQNLGQETQYF. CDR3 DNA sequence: TGTGCCAGCAGCCAAAACCTGGGACAAGAGACCCAGTACTTC.